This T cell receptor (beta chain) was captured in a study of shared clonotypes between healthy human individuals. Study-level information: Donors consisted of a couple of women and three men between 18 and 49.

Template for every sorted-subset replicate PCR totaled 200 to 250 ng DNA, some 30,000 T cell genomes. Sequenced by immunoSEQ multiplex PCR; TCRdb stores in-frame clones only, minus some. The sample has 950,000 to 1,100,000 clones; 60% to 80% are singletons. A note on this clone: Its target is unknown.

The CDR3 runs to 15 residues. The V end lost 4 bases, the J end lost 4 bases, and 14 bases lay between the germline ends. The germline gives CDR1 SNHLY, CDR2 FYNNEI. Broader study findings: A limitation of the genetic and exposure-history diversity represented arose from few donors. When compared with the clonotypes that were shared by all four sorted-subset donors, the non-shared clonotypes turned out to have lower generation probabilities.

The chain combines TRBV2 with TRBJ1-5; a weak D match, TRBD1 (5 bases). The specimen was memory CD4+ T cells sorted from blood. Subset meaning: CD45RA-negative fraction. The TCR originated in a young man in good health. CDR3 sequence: CASSGSGTGNQPQHF. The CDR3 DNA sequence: TGTGCCAGCAGTGGGTCCGGGACGGGGAATCAGCCCCAGCATTTT.